This record looks at one T cell receptor (beta chain) sequence and its context. Antigen specificity is unknown. This entry is derived from a study of tumor-infiltrating lymphocytes in primary liver carcinoma. Broader study findings: Present in all five tumor regions were only about 7.5-24% of the top clones.

Co-extracted RNA and DNA came from roughly 20-30 mg of unsorted bulk tissue. Germline V lookup: CDR1 MNHNS, CDR2 SASEGT. This CDR3 spans 15 amino acids. V was trimmed by 7 bases and J by 5 bases, leaving 18 bases between them. Priming with a constant-region primer yielded TCR beta cDNA from roughly 490 ng total RNA. Three-round nested multiplex PCR performed with slightly modified ARM-PCR produced the TCR beta libraries. Amplification in the first two PCR rounds was performed using TRBV1-TRBV30 forward primers and a C-beta reverse primer for approximately 10 cycles each. MiXCR was run by TCRdb on the multiplex PCR reads, yielding one entry per CDR3 protein. In the table there are 99,000 or so distinct CDR3 sequences, about four fifths of which are singletons.

The V and J genes are TRBV6-1 and TRBJ1-5; perhaps TRBD1 as D (5 bases). The material sequenced was liver tumor tissue from sampling region 3. Documented subset: tumor region T3, left-lateral pole. This clonotype originated in a man aged 35 to 55 with primary liver carcinoma and hepatitis B virus infection. The CDR3 protein is CASTSGGRNHQPQHF. Written as DNA, the CDR3 is TGTGCCAGCACCTCGGGGGGACGGAACCATCAGCCCCAGCATTTT.